Below, 8 T cell receptor beta chains from the same sample are listed, as sequenced in a study of T cells after yellow fever vaccination (dated by TCRdb to the late 2010s). This specimen's treatment or condition label, interpreted: live attenuated yellow fever vaccine strain. The library relied on 5' RACE. TCRdb shows the sequencer as Illumina NovaSeq 6000. Using fastp trimming at Q25 and MiXCR clonotype assembly, TCRdb reanalyzed the public sequencing data and kept in-frame beta chains. Every distinct CDR3 protein forms one entry, paired with its most common genes and DNA. This sample is represented by tens of thousands of distinct CDR3 sequences; roughly 4.5% of them were singletons. The ten most abundant clones make up 35% to 40% of the sample. Here the sequenced sample was PBMCs, either bulk or a sorted T-cell subset (CD4+, CD8+, memory, or dextramer-sorted; not recorded which), taken on the day of the yellow fever booster vaccination. These receptors all come from a man between 18 and 35 years old who received the YFV17D yellow fever vaccine.

This clonotype was picked up many times. The rearrangement links TRBV7-2 to TRBJ2-5; 9 nucleotides agree with TRBD1. The CDR3 covers 16 residues. Germline V gene lookup returns CDR1 SGHTA and CDR2 FQGNSA. Unmatched junction bases numbered 13, after V lost 6 bases and J lost 5 bases. The CDR3 region has the DNA TGTGCCAGCAGACTTCAGGAAGGGGACAGGGCGGAGACCCAGTACTTC. Translated: CASRLQEGDRAETQYF.

This clonotype was seen many times. The chain carries TRBV5-1 and TRBJ1-3; no reliable D call. CDR3 length: 13 amino acids. Germline V lookup: CDR1 SGHRS, CDR2 YFSETQ. Trimming left V 0 bases short and J 2 bases short, with 3 bases between. Here the CDR3 reads CASSLGAGNTIYF. DNA for the CDR3: TGCGCCAGCAGCTTGGGGGCTGGAAACACCATATATTTT.

This clonotype was observed many times. V usage is TRBV7-2 and J usage is TRBJ2-5; TRBD2 agrees at 10 bases. Germline CDR1 is SGHTA and CDR2 is FQGNSA. CDR3 size: 14 residues. Germline trimming cut 6 bases from V and 5 bases from J; bases unmatched to any gene: 6. The CDR3 is CASRAGTSVETQYF. Written as DNA, the CDR3 is TGTGCCAGCAGGGCCGGGACTAGCGTCGAGACCCAGTACTTC. The full variable domain, its missing parts supplied by reference TRBV7-2 and TRBJ2-5, is GAGVSQSPSNKVTEKGKDVELRCDPISGHTALYWYRQSLGQGLEFLIYFQGNSAPDKSGLPSDRFSAERTGGSVSTLTIQRTQQEDSAVYLCASRAGTSVETQYFGPGTRLLVL.

This clonotype came up many times. This chain uses TRBV4-2 with TRBJ2-2; the D gene is possibly TRBD2 (6 bases). The CDR3 totals 15 residues. Trimming left V 5 bases short and J 2 bases short, with 12 bases between. Germline V gene lookup returns CDR1 LGHNA and CDR2 YNFKEQ. CDR3 nucleotides: TGTGCCAGCAGCTCGCGGGACGAAAACACCGGGGAGCTGTTTTTT. This sequence encodes CASSSRDENTGELFF.

This clonotype was counted ten times or more. The chain has TRBV6-1 and TRBJ1-2; perhaps TRBD1 as D (5 bases). The V gene lost 2 bases and the J gene lost 0 bases, with 13 bases spanning the gap. The CDR3 totals 16 residues. Germline CDR1 MNHNS, CDR2 SASEGT. CDR3 nucleotides: TGTGCCAGCAGTGAATGGAGGGGCATCTCTAACTATGGCTACACCTTC. Residues: CASSEWRGISNYGYTF.

This clonotype has ten or more counts. V is TRBV28 and J is TRBJ1-2, with D unresolved. V was pared by 1 base and J by 8 bases, with 14 bases between. The length of the CDR3 is 14 residues. CDR1 and CDR2 from the germline V gene are MDHEN and SYDVKM. The CDR3 reads CASSLSAALGGYTF. As DNA, the CDR3 is TGTGCCAGCAGTTTATCGGCGGCCCTAGGAGGCTACACCTTC.

This clonotype was recorded many times. The chain recombines TRBV12-3 or TRBV12-4 with TRBJ1-3; TRBD1 aligns across 7 bases. V lost 6 bases and J lost 3; bases outside the gene matches: 11. The CDR3 sequence is 16 residues long. The CDR3 region has the DNA TGTGCCAGCAGGGGATTTAGACAGGGTGGTGGAAACACCATATATTTT. This codes for CASRGFRQGGGNTIYF.

This clonotype showed up just a few times. This sequence joins TRBV7-2 and TRBJ2-3; 8 bases match TRBD2. The CDR3 runs 17 residues. The germline V gene encodes CDR1 SGHTA and CDR2 FQGNSA. V was clipped by 5 bases and J by 1 base; unmatched bases: 11. The CDR3 bases are TGTGCCAGCAGCCCTAGCGGGCCCGGGCACGGCACAGATACGCAGTATTTT. Its translation: CASSPSGPGHGTDTQYF.